This passage covers 27 T cell receptor beta chains from one sample sequenced in a study of identical twins (TCRdb year 2016). Library preparation employed 5' RACE. Reads for this sample came from an Illumina HiSeq 2000. The public reads were run again by TCRdb, first through fastp at Q25 and then through MiXCR, and only productive beta chains were kept. CDR3 protein duplicates are merged, each entry listing the most common genes and DNA. The sample contains roughly 490,000 distinct CDR3 sequences, 13% to 15% of them found a single time. The top ten clonotypes cover more than 0.8% of the sample. In addition, the sample was reused for a study of yellow fever vaccine responses in identical twins.

The sequencing input was CD4+ T cells sorted from blood. These receptors were taken from a woman aged 18-29 years in good health.

The chain recombines TRBV6-1 with TRBJ2-3, with 8 bases aligning to TRBD2. V shed 6 bases, J shed 0 bases, and the junction held 8 bases outside the gene matches. The CDR3 is 16 amino acids. From germline, CDR1 is MNHNS and CDR2 SASEGT. DNA of the CDR3: TGTGCCAGCAGCCGGGAGGGGGTAACTAGCACAGATACGCAGTATTTT. Translating it yields CASSREGVTSTDTQYF.

The V gene is TRBV27, the J gene TRBJ2-2, with D uncertain. This CDR3 has 12 residues. The ends were cut back, 4 bases at V and 7 bases at J, with 7 bases in the middle. Germline V lookup: CDR1 MNHEY, CDR2 SMNVEV (reference sequence). The CDR3 nucleotides read TGTGCCAGCAGTTCCCTCGACGGGGAGCTGTTTTTT. Amino acid sequence: CASSSLDGELFF.

The chain combines TRBV6-1 with TRBJ2-3, with D unclear. The CDR3 is 15 amino acids. The germline V gene encodes CDR1 MNHNS and CDR2 SASEGT. Trimming shortened V by 6 bases and J by 4 bases, and 17 bases separated the two germline ends. In DNA form, the CDR3 reads TGTGCCAGCAGCCCCGTGGAAGGGCACCCAGATACGCAGTATTTT. It specifies CASSPVEGHPDTQYF.

V and J are TRBV10-3 and TRBJ2-1; D is tentatively TRBD1 or TRBD2 (6 bases each). The CDR3 runs to 15 residues. Trimming removed 4 bases from V and 7 bases from J, with 17 bases in between. Germline lookup yields CDR1 ENHRY and CDR2 SYGVKD. The CDR3 DNA is TGTGCCATCAGTGCCCGGGACATTGGGGGGAATGAGCAGTTCTTC. It encodes CAISARDIGGNEQFF.

The V and J genes are TRBV10-3 and TRBJ2-2; 8 bases agree with TRBD2. The ends lost 11 bases at V and 4 bases at J; junction bases unmatched: 6. This CDR3 is built from 13 residues. Germline lookup yields CDR1 ENHRY and CDR2 SYGVKD. The CDR3 sequence: CAGGTRGTGELFF. CDR3 in DNA: TGTGCCGGCGGGACTAGGGGCACCGGGGAGCTGTTTTTT.

The sample holds a few counts of this clonotype. The gene calls are TRBV7-2 and TRBJ2-7; the match to TRBD2 covers 7 bases. V was clipped by 4 bases and J by 4 bases; unmatched bases: 7. CDR3 length: 14 amino acids. CDR1 and CDR2 from the germline V gene are SGHTA and FQGNSA. This CDR3 is CASSSQAGSYEQYF. CDR3 sequence (DNA): TGTGCCAGCAGCTCCCAAGCGGGGTCTTACGAGCAGTACTTC.

About this clonotype itself: An end of the junction differs from the germline gene, which may be a read error. The chain couples TRBV3-1 to TRBJ2-7, with 7 bases aligning to TRBD2. Germline CDR1 and CDR2: LGHDT and YNNKEL (reference sequence). This CDR3 is built from 17 residues. The CDR3 reads CASCQHPSGTKSYEQYF. The CDR3 DNA is TGTGCCAGCTGCCAGCATCCAAGCGGGACGAAGAGCTACGAGCAGTACTTC.

This clonotype was detected only a few times. The J gene is TRBJ2-7, the V gene TRBV25-1, with 10 nucleotides matching TRBD1. Germline values: CDR1 MGHDK, CDR2 SYGVNS. Unmatched junction bases numbered 3, after V lost 2 bases and J lost 2 bases. This CDR3 has 15 amino acids. This CDR3 reads CASSEGTGDPYEQYF. The CDR3 DNA sequence: TGTGCCAGCAGTGAAGGGACAGGGGACCCCTACGAGCAGTACTTC.

V gene TRBV12-3 or TRBV12-4 combines with J gene TRBJ2-5, with a possible D match to TRBD2 (6 bases). The CDR3 consists of 16 residues. V shed 6 bases and J shed 5 bases, with 22 bases lying between them. CDR3 sequence (DNA): TGTGCCAGCAGCCGTTTTGCTGGGGGGTTGAAGGAGACCCAGTACTTC. This encodes CASSRFAGGLKETQYF.

This clonotype appeared many times. The gene calls are TRBV5-1 and TRBJ2-1; TRBD1 matches at 7 bases. Germline V gene data show CDR1 as SGHRS and CDR2 as YFSETQ. Trimming at V came to 0 bases and at J to 2 bases, leaving 2 bases not matched to a gene. The CDR3 runs to 15 residues. CDR3 in DNA: TGCGCCAGCAGCTTGGAGGGGGCCCCCTACAATGAGCAGTTCTTC. It translates to CASSLEGAPYNEQFF.

The rearrangement joins TRBV4-2 to TRBJ2-1; TRBD2 matches at 10 bases. The CDR3 runs to 19 residues. The germline V gene has CDR1 LGHNA and CDR2 YNFKEQ. After removal of 1 base from V and 4 bases from J, the junction contained 13 bases not matched to a gene. Here the CDR3 reads CASSQGTGTSEGRYNEQFF. CDR3 in DNA: TGTGCCAGCAGCCAAGGAACCGGGACTAGCGAGGGGCGATACAATGAGCAGTTCTTC.

This clonotype has only a few counts. The J gene is TRBJ1-5, the V gene TRBV6-2 or TRBV6-3, with D possibly matching TRBD1 (6 bases). The ends were cut back, 6 bases at V and 1 base at J, with 16 bases in the middle. The CDR3 runs 16 residues. Looked up from germline, CDR1 is MNHEY and CDR2 is SVGEGT. The CDR3 here is CASRKLRDKSNQPQHF. CDR3 nucleotides: TGTGCCAGCAGGAAGCTCCGGGACAAAAGCAATCAGCCCCAGCATTTT.

The V and J genes are TRBV12-3 or TRBV12-4 and TRBJ2-7; 7 positions agree with TRBD1. CDR3 size: 14 residues. The junction had 11 bases not matched to a gene; V was cut back by 5 bases and J by 7 bases. In DNA form, the CDR3 reads TGTGCCAGCAGTCCTGACAGGGTTTCGGGTGAGCAGTACTTC. This gives the protein CASSPDRVSGEQYF.

This clonotype occurred a few times. This chain uses TRBV7-9 with TRBJ2-4, with D perhaps TRBD1 (5 bases). V shed 4 bases and J shed 1 base, with 11 bases lying between them. The CDR3 covers 15 residues. Per germline, CDR1 SEHNR and CDR2 FQNEAQ (reference sequence). CDR3 residues: CASSSQELAKNIQYF. CDR3 nucleotide sequence: TGTGCCAGCAGCTCACAGGAACTGGCCAAAAACATTCAGTACTTC.

The V and J genes are TRBV10-3 and TRBJ2-3; D might be TRBD1 (5 bases). The CDR3 loop spans 13 amino acids. The germline CDR1 and CDR2 sequences are ENHRY and SYGVKD. V lost 4 bases and J 6 bases, leaving 11 bases between the germline ends. The CDR3 is CAISGTSGDTQYF. The CDR3 DNA reads TGTGCCATCAGTGGAACTTCAGGGGATACGCAGTATTTT.

This clonotype has ten or more counts. The V call is TRBV6-2 or TRBV6-3, the J call TRBJ2-7; TRBD2 might be the D (5 bases). The CDR3 spans 14 residues. The germline V and J ends were trimmed by 6 bases and 2 bases, with 14 bases remaining between them. Germline CDR1 MNHEY, CDR2 SVGEGT. Here the CDR3 reads CASSLTGGPYEQYF. Here the CDR3 DNA reads TGTGCCAGCAGCCTGACCGGCGGGCCCTACGAGCAGTACTTC.

V gene TRBV5-1 combines with J gene TRBJ2-1; D ambiguous. V was trimmed by 0 bases and J by 8 bases, leaving 21 bases between them. Germline values: CDR1 SGHRS, CDR2 YFSETQ. The CDR3 covers 17 residues. The CDR3, as DNA: TGCGCCAGCAGCTTGGCCCTTCTGGGTCCTATCGGTGATGAGCAGTTCTTC. This translates into CASSLALLGPIGDEQFF.

At least ten counts were recorded for this clonotype. The gene calls are TRBV12-3 or TRBV12-4 and TRBJ1-1, with 10 bases fitting TRBD1. J was trimmed by 8 bases and V by 6 bases; bases with no gene match: 9. CDR3 size: 14 residues. CDR3 DNA sequence: TGTGCCAGCAGCCGGGGACAGGGGCTTCCAGAAGCTTTCTTT. It encodes CASSRGQGLPEAFF.

This clonotype was counted between two and nine times. The rearrangement joins TRBV3-1 to TRBJ2-6, with D perhaps TRBD1 (5 bases). V lost 0 bases and J 1 base, leaving 10 bases between the germline ends. The CDR3 runs to 17 residues. Germline CDR1 is LGHDT and CDR2 is YNNKEL (reference sequence). This CDR3 is CASSQEGPLSGANVLTF. DNA for the CDR3: TGTGCCAGCAGCCAAGAGGGGCCCTTGTCTGGGGCCAACGTCCTGACTTTC.

This clonotype came up a few times. The chain uses TRBV13 and TRBJ2-7; TRBD1 or TRBD2 may be the D gene (5 bases each). The CDR3 loop spans 14 amino acids. Germline-derived CDR1 and CDR2 are PRHDT and FYEKMQ (reference sequence). The ends were cut back, 5 bases at V and 3 bases at J, with 14 bases in the middle. The CDR3: CASSITGPLYEQYF. The CDR3 DNA follows: TGTGCCAGCAGCATTACGGGGCCACTCTACGAGCAGTACTTC.

The CDR3 DNA reads TGTGCCAGCTCACCTCTAGGACCCGGACCAACTAATGAAAAACTGTTTTTT. This sequence encodes CASSPLGPGPTNEKLFF. The chain links TRBV18 to TRBJ1-4; D is unclear. The CDR3 is 17 amino acids. V gave up 3 bases and J gave up 0 bases, with 14 bases separating them. Germline V gives CDR1 KGHSH, CDR2 LQKENI. Based on the CDR3 plus reference TRBV18 and TRBJ1-4, the full variable domain is NAGVMQNPRHLVRRRGQEARLRCSPMKGHSHVYWYRQLPEEGLKFMVYLQKENIIDESGMPKERFSAEFPKEGPSILRIQQVVRGDSAAYFCASSPLGPGPTNEKLFFGSGTQLSVL.

This clonotype has a handful of counts. The chain joins TRBV20-1 to TRBJ1-1, with TRBD1 identical over 7 bases. This CDR3 comprises 14 residues. Germline values: CDR1 DFQATT, CDR2 SNEGSKA (reference sequence). This CDR3 reads CNLFPGQLNTEAFF. CDR3 nucleotide sequence: TGCAATCTATTCCCGGGACAGCTGAACACTGAAGCTTTCTTT.

This clonotype occurred many times. The chain carries TRBV10-3 and TRBJ2-1, with TRBD2 matching over 11 bases. The length of the CDR3 is 15 residues. Germline CDR1 ENHRY, CDR2 SYGVKD. The J segment lost 3 bases and the V segment lost 6 bases, leaving 4 bases of the junction unmatched. The CDR3 bases are TGTGCCATCAGGGAAACTAGCGGGAGCTACAATGAGCAGTTCTTC. It specifies CAIRETSGSYNEQFF.

This clonotype occurred a few times. This sequence joins TRBV19 and TRBJ2-4; 8 nucleotides align to TRBD1. The CDR3 has 16 residues. Germline-derived CDR1 and CDR2 are LNHDA and SQIVND (reference sequence). Unmatched junction bases numbered 8, after V lost 6 bases and J lost 1 base. CDR3 coding DNA: TGTGCCAGTAGCCCATCGACAGGGGTTGCCAAAAACATTCAGTACTTC. Its protein product is CASSPSTGVAKNIQYF.

The chain combines TRBV7-9 with TRBJ2-5; perhaps TRBD1 as D (6 bases). Trimming left V 4 bases short and J 2 bases short, with 11 bases between. Germline loops: CDR1 SEHNR, CDR2 FQNEAQ (reference sequence). The CDR3 extends over 14 amino acids. CDR3 residues: CASSSTGKQETQYF. The CDR3 nucleotides read TGTGCCAGCAGCTCAACAGGGAAACAAGAGACCCAGTACTTC. Drawing the rest from reference TRBV7-9 and TRBJ2-5, the complete variable domain is DTGVSQNPRHKITKRGQNVTFRCDPISEHNRLYWYRQTLGQGPEFLTYFQNEAQLEKSRLLSDRFSAERPKGSFSTLEIQRTEQGDSAMYLCASSSTGKQETQYFGPGTRLLVL.

The table lists this clonotype with a few counts. The chain carries TRBV4-1 and TRBJ2-1; no clear D gene. Germline values: CDR1 MGHRA, CDR2 YSYEKL. The germline V and J ends were trimmed by 0 bases and 7 bases, with 19 bases remaining between them. The CDR3 is 17 residues long. Written as DNA, the CDR3 is TGCGCCAGCAGCCAAGAGGGCGTTACCCACTTAGGGAATGAGCAGTTCTTC. Translation: CASSQEGVTHLGNEQFF.

The table lists this clonotype with a few counts. The chain joins TRBV20-1 to TRBJ2-1, with 11 bases fitting TRBD1. Germline CDR1 and CDR2: DFQATT and SNEGSKA (reference sequence). With 5 bases clipped from V and 3 bases from J, the junction kept 3 bases outside the gene matches. The CDR3 extends over 14 amino acids. CDR3 region: CSASGTGGYNEQFF. In DNA, the CDR3 is TGCAGTGCTTCCGGGACAGGGGGCTACAATGAGCAGTTCTTC.